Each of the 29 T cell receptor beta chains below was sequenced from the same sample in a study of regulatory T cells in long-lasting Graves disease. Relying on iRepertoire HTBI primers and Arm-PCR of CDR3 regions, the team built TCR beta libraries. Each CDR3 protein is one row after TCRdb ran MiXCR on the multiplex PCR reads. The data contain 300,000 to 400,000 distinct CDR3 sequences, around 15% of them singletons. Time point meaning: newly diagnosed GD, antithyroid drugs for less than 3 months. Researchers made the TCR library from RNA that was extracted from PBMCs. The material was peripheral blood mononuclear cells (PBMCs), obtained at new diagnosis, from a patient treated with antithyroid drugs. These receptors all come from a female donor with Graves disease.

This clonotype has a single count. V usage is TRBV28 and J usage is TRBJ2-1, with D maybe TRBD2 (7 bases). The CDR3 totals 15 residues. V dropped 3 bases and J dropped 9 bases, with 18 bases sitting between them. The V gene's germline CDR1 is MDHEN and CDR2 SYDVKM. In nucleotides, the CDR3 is TGTGCCAGCAGTTTCGGGGGCGGGAGTGGTATTGAGCAGTTCTTC. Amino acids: CASSFGGGSGIEQFF. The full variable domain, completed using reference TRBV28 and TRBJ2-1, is DVKVTQSSRYLVKRTGEKVFLECVQDMDHENMFWYRQDPGLGLRLIYFSYDVKMKEKGDIPEGYSVSREKKERFSLILESASTNQTSMYLCASSFGGGSGIEQFFGPGTRLTVL.

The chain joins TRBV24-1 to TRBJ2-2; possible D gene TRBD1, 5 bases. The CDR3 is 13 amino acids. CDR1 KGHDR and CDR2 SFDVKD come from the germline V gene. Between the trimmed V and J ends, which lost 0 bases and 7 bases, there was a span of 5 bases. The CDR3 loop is CATSDLTGGELFF. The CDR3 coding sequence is TGTGCCACCAGTGATTTGACAGGCGGGGAGCTGTTTTTT.

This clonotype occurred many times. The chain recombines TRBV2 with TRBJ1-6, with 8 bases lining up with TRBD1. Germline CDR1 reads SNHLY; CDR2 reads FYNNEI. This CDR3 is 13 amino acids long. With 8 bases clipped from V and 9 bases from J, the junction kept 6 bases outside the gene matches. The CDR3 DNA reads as TGTGCCAGCGCCGGACAGGGTAGTTCACCCCTCCACTTT. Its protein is CASAGQGSSPLHF.

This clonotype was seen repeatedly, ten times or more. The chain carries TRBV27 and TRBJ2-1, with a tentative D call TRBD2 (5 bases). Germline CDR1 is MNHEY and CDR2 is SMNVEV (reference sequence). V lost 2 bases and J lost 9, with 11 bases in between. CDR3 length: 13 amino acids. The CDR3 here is CASSLGLQSEQFF. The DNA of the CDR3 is TGTGCCAGCAGTTTAGGACTGCAGAGTGAGCAGTTCTTC.

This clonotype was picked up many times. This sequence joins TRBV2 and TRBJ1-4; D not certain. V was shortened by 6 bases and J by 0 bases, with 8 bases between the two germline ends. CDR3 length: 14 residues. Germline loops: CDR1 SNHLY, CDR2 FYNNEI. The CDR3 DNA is TGTGCCAGCAGGGCAGGAACAACTAATGAAAAACTGTTTTTT. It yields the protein CASRAGTTNEKLFF.

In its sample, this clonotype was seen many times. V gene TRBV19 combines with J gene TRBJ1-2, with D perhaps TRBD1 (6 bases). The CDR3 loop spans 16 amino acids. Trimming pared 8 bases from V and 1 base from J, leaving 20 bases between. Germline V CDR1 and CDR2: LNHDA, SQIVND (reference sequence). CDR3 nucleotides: TGTGCCAGTCTTCCCAGGACAGCCGGCGATAACTATGGCTACACCTTC. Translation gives CASLPRTAGDNYGYTF.

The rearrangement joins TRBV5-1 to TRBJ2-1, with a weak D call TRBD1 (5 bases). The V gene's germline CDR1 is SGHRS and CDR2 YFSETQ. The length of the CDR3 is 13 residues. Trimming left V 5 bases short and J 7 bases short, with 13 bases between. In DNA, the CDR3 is TGCGCCAGCAGACCGCAGGGTGGTAATGAGCAGTTCTTC. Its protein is CASRPQGGNEQFF.

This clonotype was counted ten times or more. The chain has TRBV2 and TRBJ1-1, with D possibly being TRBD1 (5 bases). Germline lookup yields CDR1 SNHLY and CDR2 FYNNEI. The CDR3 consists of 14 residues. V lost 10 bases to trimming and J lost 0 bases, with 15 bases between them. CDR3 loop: CATNYGTVNTEAFF. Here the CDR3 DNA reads TGTGCCACCAATTACGGGACGGTGAACACTGAAGCTTTCTTT. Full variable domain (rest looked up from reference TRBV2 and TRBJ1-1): EPEVTQTPSHQVTQMGQEVILRCVPISNHLYFYWYRQILGQKVEFLVSFYNNEISEKSEIFDDQFSVERPDGSNFTLKIRSTKLEDSAMYFCATNYGTVNTEAFFGQGTRLTVV.

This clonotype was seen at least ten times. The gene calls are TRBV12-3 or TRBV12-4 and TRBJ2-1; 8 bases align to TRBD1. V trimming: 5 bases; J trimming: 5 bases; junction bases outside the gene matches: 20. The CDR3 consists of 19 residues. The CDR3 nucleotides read TGTGCCAGCAGTCCAACCCTGACAGGGGTGGGGGGCACACACAATGAGCAGTTCTTC. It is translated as CASSPTLTGVGGTHNEQFF.

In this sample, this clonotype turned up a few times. CDR3 protein: CASSIELGSSEQYF. For the CDR3, the DNA is TGTGCCAGTAGTATAGAGCTGGGCAGTAGCGAGCAGTACTTC. V is TRBV19 and J is TRBJ2-7; no reliable D call. V gave up 0 bases and J gave up 6 bases, with 12 bases separating them. Germline-derived CDR1 and CDR2 are LNHDA and SQIVND (reference sequence). The CDR3 contains 14 residues.

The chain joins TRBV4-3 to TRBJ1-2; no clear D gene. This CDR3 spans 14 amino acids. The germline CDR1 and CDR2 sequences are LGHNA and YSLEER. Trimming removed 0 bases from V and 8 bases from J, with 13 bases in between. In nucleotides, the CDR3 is TGCGCCAGCAGCCAAGAGGGCCCCTCCTTCGGCTACACCTTC. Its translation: CASSQEGPSFGYTF.

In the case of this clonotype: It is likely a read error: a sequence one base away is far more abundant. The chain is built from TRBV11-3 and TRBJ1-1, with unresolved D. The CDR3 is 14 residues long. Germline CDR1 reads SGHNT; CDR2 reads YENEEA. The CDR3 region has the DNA TGTGCCAGCAGCTTATTGGCTGTGAACACTGAAGCTATCTTT. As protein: CASSLLAVNTEAIF. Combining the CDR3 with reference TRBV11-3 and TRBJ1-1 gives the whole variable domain EAGVVQSPRYKIIEKKQPVAFWCNPISGHNTLYWYLQNLGQGPELLIRYENEEAVDDSQLPKDRFSAERLKGVDSTLKIQPAELGDSAVYLCASSLLAVNTEAIFGQGTRLTVV.

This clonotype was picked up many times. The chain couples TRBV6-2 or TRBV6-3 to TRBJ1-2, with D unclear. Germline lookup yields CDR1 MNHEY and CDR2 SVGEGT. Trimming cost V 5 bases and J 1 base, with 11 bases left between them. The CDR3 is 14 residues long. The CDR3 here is CASSEVLNNYGYTF. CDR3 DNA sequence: TGTGCCAGCAGTGAAGTACTCAATAACTATGGCTACACCTTC.

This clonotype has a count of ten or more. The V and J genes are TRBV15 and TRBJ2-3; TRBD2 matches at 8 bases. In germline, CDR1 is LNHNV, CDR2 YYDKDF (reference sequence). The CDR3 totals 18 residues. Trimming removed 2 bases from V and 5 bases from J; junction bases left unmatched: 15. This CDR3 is CATSRIPREAGEEDTQYF. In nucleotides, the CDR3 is TGTGCCACCAGCAGAATCCCCCGGGAAGCGGGAGAGGAAGATACGCAGTATTTT.

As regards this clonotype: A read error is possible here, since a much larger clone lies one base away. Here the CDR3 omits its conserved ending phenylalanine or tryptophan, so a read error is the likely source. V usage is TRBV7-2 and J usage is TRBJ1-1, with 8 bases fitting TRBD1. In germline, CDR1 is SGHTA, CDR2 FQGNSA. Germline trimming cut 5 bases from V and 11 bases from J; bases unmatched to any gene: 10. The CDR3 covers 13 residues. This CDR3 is CASSIGTGLVAFL. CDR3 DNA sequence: TGTGCCAGCAGCATCGGGACAGGTTTAGTCGCTTTCCTT.

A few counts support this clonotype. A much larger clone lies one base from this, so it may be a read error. The CDR3 nucleotides are TGTGCCAGCAGTGAAGTGCGGACAACTCTAGGAAACACCATATATTTT. Amino acid sequence: CASSEVRTTLGNTIYF. The rearrangement joins TRBV2 to TRBJ1-3, with D perhaps matching TRBD1 (5 bases). The CDR3 has 16 amino acids. Trimming removed 1 base from V and 4 bases from J, with 14 bases in between. Germline CDR1 is SNHLY and CDR2 is FYNNEI.

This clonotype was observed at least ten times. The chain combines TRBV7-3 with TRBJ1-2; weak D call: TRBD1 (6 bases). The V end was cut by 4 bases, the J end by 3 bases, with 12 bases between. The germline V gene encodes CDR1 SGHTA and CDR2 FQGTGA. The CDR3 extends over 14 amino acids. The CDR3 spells CASSSGGQDYGYTF. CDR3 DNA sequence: TGTGCCAGCAGCTCGGGGGGACAAGACTATGGCTACACCTTC.

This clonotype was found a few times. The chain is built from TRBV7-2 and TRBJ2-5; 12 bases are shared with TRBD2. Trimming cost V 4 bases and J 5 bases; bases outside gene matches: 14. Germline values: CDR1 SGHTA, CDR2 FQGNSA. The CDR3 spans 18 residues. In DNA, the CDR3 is TGTGCCAGCAGCTCTCATACCCGACTAGCGGGAGATGAGGAGACCCAGTACTTC. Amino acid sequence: CASSSHTRLAGDEETQYF.

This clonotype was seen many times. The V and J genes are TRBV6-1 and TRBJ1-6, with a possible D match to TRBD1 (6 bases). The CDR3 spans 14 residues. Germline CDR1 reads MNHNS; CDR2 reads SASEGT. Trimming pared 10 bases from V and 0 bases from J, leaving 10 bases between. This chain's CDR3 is CATRDNSYNSPLHF. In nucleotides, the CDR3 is TGTGCCACCCGGGACAACTCCTATAATTCACCCCTCCACTTT.

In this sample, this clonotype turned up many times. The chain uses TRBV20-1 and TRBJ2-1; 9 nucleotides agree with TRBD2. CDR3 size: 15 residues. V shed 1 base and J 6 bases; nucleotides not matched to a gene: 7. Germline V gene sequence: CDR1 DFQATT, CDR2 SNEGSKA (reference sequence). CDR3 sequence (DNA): TGCAGTGCTAGAGCTCCGGGACTAGCCGGCAATGAGCAGTTCTTC. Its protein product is CSARAPGLAGNEQFF.

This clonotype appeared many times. The CDR3 sequence: CASSYSSGQPQHF. The CDR3 nucleotides read TGTGCCAGCAGTTACTCGTCGGGACAGCCCCAGCATTTT. This chain links TRBV6-2 or TRBV6-3 with TRBJ1-5; no reliable D call. The length of the CDR3 is 13 residues. Germline V gene data show CDR1 as MNHEY and CDR2 as SVGEGT. Trimming shortened V by 0 bases and J by 7 bases, and 7 bases separated the two germline ends.

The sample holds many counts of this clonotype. The CDR3, as DNA: TGTGCCAGCAGCTTAGGTTCCAGGACGGGCAATGAGCAGTTCTTC. Translating it yields CASSLGSRTGNEQFF. The chain joins TRBV7-2 to TRBJ2-1; D not certain. The CDR3 runs 15 residues. Trimming left V 1 base short and J 6 bases short, with 13 bases between. Germline V gene lookup returns CDR1 SGHTA and CDR2 FQGNSA.

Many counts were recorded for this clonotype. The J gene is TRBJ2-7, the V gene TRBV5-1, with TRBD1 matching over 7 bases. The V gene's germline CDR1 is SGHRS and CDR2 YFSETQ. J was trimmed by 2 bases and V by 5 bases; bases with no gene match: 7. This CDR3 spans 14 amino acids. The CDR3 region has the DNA TGCGCCAGCAGGCTGCGGACAGGACCCTACGAGCAGTACTTC. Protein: CASRLRTGPYEQYF.

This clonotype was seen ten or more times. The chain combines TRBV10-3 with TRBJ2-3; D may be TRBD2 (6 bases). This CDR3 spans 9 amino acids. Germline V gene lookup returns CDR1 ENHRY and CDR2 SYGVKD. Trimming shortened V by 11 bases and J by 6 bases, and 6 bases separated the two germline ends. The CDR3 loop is CAAGDTQYF. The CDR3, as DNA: TGTGCCGCGGGGGATACGCAGTATTTT.

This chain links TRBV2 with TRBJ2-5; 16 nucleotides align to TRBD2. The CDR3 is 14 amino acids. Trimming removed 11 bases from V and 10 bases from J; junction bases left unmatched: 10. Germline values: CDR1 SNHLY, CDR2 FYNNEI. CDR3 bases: TGTGCCGTAAGAGGGACTAGCGGGAGGGCTAACCAGTACTTC. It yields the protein CAVRGTSGRANQYF.

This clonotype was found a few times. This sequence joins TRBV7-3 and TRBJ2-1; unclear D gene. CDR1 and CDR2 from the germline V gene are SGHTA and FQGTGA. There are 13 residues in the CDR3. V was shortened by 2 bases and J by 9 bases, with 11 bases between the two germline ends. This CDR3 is CASSLEGLAEQFF. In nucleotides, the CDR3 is TGTGCCAGCAGCTTAGAAGGGTTGGCTGAGCAGTTCTTC.

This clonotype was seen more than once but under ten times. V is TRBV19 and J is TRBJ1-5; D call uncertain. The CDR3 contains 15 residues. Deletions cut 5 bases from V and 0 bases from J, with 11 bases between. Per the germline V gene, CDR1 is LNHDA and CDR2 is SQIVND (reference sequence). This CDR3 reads CASSPTAYSNQPQHF. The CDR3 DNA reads TGTGCCAGTAGTCCAACAGCCTATAGCAATCAGCCCCAGCATTTT.

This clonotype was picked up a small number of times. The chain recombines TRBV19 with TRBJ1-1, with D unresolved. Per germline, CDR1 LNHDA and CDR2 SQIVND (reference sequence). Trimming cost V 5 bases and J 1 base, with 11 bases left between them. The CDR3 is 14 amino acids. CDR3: CASSAGWSNTEAFF. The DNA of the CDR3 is TGTGCCAGTAGTGCAGGATGGTCGAACACTGAAGCTTTCTTT.

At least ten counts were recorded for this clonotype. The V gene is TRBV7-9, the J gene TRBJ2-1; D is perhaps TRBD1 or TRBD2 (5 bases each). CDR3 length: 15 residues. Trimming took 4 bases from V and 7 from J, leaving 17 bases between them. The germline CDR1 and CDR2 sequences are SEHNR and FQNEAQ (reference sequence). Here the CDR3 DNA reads TGTGCCAGCAGCTACGCGCAGGGAGTAGGGAATGAGCAGTTCTTC. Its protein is CASSYAQGVGNEQFF. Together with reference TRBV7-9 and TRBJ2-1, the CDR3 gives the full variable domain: DTGVSQNPRHKITKRGQNVTFRCDPISEHNRLYWYRQTLGQGPEFLTYFQNEAQLEKSRLLSDRFSAERPKGSFSTLEIQRTEQGDSAMYLCASSYAQGVGNEQFFGPGTRLTVL.